There are many counts of the clone carrying this TCR beta chain. Its antigen is as yet unknown. The data were obtained in a study of T cells in Graves' hyperthyroidism and ophthalmopathy. Amplification of TCR beta CDR3 regions was performed using RNA transcripts as template. An initial round of RT-PCR targeting the TCR CDR3 relied on the HTBI primer set. TCRdb used MiXCR to reprocess the multiplex PCR reads, holding one entry per CDR3 protein. Of hundreds of thousands of distinct CDR3 sequences listed, roughly a sixth are singletons. Germline V gene data show CDR1 as KGHSH and CDR2 as LQKENI. This CDR3 is 13 amino acids long. V dropped 5 bases and J dropped 0 bases, with 7 bases sitting between them. Isolation of PBMCs was performed on 8.5 to 10 ml fresh peripheral blood. General study findings and limits: Peripheral blood also featured most of the thyroid clonotypes expanded above 0.001. Ophthalmopathy, as predicted by the model, came a median roughly 6.3 months after the prediction. A 13 V-J signature model discriminated ophthalmopathy versus stable hyperthyroidism.

The sequencing input was blood. The J gene is TRBJ2-5, the V gene TRBV18; no reliable D call. The receptor comes from a woman in her 40s with Graves' ophthalmopathy. The chain's CDR3 is CASSKRDQETQYF. The CDR3 DNA reads as TGTGCCAGCTCAAAAAGGGACCAAGAGACCCAGTACTTC.